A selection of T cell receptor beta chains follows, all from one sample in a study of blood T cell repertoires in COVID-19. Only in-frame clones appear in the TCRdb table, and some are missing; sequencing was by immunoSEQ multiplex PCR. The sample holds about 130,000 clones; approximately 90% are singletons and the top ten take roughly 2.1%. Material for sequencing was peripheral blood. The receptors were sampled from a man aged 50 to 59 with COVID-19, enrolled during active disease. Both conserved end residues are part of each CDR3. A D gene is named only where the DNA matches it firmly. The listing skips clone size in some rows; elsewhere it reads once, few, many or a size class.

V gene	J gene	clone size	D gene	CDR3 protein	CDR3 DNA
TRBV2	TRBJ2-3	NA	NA	CASSRQSDTQYF	TGTGCCAGCAGCCGACAGTCAGATACGCAGTATTTT
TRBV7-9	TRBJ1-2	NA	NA	CASSSTLGNRNYGYTF	TGTGCCAGCAGCTCAACCCTCGGGAACAGAAACTATGGCTACACCTTC
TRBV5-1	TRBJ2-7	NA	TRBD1	CASSSLRGQNEQYF	TGCGCCAGCAGTAGCCTAAGGGGGCAAAACGAGCAGTACTTC
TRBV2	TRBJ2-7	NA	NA	CASTLSYEQYF	TGTGCCAGCACCCTCTCCTACGAGCAGTACTTC
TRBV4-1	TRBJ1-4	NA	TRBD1	CASSPGQGPTNEKLFF	TGCGCCAGCAGCCCCGGACAGGGGCCAACTAATGAAAAACTGTTTTTT
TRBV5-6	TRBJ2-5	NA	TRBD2	CASSLLSSGETQYF	TGTGCCAGCAGCTTGCTATCTAGCGGGGAGACCCAGTACTTC
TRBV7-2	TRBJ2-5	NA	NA	CASSLQETQYF	TGTGCCAGCAGCCTCCAAGAGACCCAGTACTTC
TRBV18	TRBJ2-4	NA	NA	CASSPDLGGIKNIQYF	TGTGCCAGCTCACCAGATTTAGGCGGCATAAAAAACATTCAGTACTTC
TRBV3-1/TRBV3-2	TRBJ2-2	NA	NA	CASSQSTGELFF	TGTGCCAGCAGCCAGAGCACCGGGGAGCTGTTTTTT
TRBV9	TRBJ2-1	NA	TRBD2	CASSVELRGGDEQFF	TGTGCCAGCAGCGTAGAGCTTCGGGGGGGCGATGAGCAGTTCTTC
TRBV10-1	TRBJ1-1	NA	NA	CASSESTWTEAFF	TGCGCCAGCAGTGAGTCGACATGGACTGAAGCTTTCTTT
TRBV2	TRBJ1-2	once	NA	CASRRQATNYGYTF	TGTGCCAGCAGAAGACAGGCTACTAACTATGGCTACACCTTC
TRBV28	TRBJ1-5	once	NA	CASSSSVNQPQHF	TGTGCCAGCAGTTCATCAGTAAATCAGCCCCAGCATTTT
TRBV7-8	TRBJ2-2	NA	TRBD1	CASSADRATGELFF	TGTGCCAGCAGCGCGGACAGGGCCACCGGGGAGCTGTTTTTT